The 26 T cell receptor beta chains listed next were all sequenced from one sample in a study of early T cells in non-severe SARS-CoV-2 infection (dated by TCRdb to the early 2020s). Libraries were made using 5' RACE. TCRdb lists the instrument as NextSeq 500. TCRdb reran the public reads through fastp at Q25 and MiXCR, keeping productive beta chains. Duplicate CDR3 protein sequences are folded into a single record with the most common DNA and genes. Present in this sample are about 70,000 distinct CDR3 sequences, around 13% of which were seen just once. The top ten constitute roughly 3.8% of the sample. This sample comprised whole blood, obtained at baseline. The receptors shown here come from an adult who was a healthcare worker with PCR-confirmed SARS-CoV-2 infection or an uninfected control (not recorded which).

This clonotype occurred many times. CDR3 nucleotides: TGTGCCAGCAGTTTATACAGGGTAGGAGATACGCAGTATTTT. The encoded protein is CASSLYRVGDTQYF. J is TRBJ2-3 and V is TRBV28; D perhaps matches TRBD1 (6 bases). The CDR3 extends over 14 amino acids. CDR1 is MDHEN, CDR2 SYDVKM, per germline. Trimming took off 1 base at V and 5 bases at J, with 10 bases between the two ends.

A few counts support this clonotype. J is TRBJ2-7 and V is TRBV28; 7 bases are shared with TRBD2. CDR3 length: 15 residues. V trimming: 7 bases; J trimming: 2 bases; junction bases outside the gene matches: 11. Germline V gene sequence: CDR1 MDHEN, CDR2 SYDVKM. CDR3 sequence: CASTPPGGGPYEQYF. For the CDR3, the DNA is TGTGCCAGCACTCCCCCGGGCGGGGGTCCCTACGAGCAGTACTTC.

This clonotype was detected many times. For the CDR3, the DNA is TGCAGTGCTAGAGACCAGACAGGAGGGAATGAAAAACTGTTTTTT. Residues: CSARDQTGGNEKLFF. This chain connects TRBV20-1 to TRBJ1-4; a weak D match, TRBD1 (6 bases). Trimming pared 0 bases from V and 5 bases from J, leaving 13 bases between. CDR1 is DFQATT, CDR2 SNEGSKA, per germline (reference sequence). This CDR3 region has 15 residues.

This clonotype was counted between two and nine times. The rearrangement uses TRBV7-9 and TRBJ1-1, with D unresolved. The CDR3 sequence is 12 residues long. Germline loops: CDR1 SEHNR, CDR2 FQNEAQ (reference sequence). V lost 5 bases and J 9 bases, leaving 13 bases between the germline ends. The CDR3 DNA is TGTGCCAGCAGCCCCCCCGGGGTCCAAGCTTTCTTT. Protein sequence: CASSPPGVQAFF.

This clonotype has a handful of counts. V gene TRBV10-3 combines with J gene TRBJ1-1, with 10 bases fitting TRBD1. The CDR3 spans 18 residues. Unmatched junction bases numbered 19, after V lost 11 bases and J lost 1 base. Per germline, CDR1 ENHRY and CDR2 SYGVKD. DNA for the CDR3: TGTGCCCCCCTCATTGGGGAAGAAAGGGACAGGGGGAACACTGAAGCTTTCTTT. Translated: CAPLIGEERDRGNTEAFF.

V and J are TRBV11-2 and TRBJ2-1, with a weak D call TRBD1 (6 bases). The CDR3 consists of 15 residues. The ends were cut back, 3 bases at V and 7 bases at J, with 16 bases in the middle. CDR1 is SGHAT and CDR2 is FQNNGV in the germline V gene. CDR3 protein: CASSFDRFRKNEQFF. DNA for the CDR3: TGTGCCAGCAGCTTTGACAGGTTTCGAAAAAATGAGCAGTTCTTC.

V gene TRBV10-1 combines with J gene TRBJ2-3; D is possibly TRBD2 (6 bases). V was shortened by 4 bases and J by 0 bases, with 11 bases between the two germline ends. Germline loops: CDR1 WNHNN, CDR2 SYGVQD (reference sequence). The CDR3 is made up of 15 amino acids. CDR3 region: CASSVGGVSTDTQYF. For the CDR3, the DNA is TGCGCCAGCAGTGTCGGCGGGGTTAGCACAGATACGCAGTATTTT.

In this sample, this clonotype turned up a few times. The chain combines TRBV5-4 with TRBJ1-1; D is ambiguous. The CDR3 contains 14 residues. CDR1 is SGHNT, CDR2 YYREEE, per germline (reference sequence). The V end lost 6 bases, the J end lost 0 bases, and 12 bases lay between the germline ends. The CDR3 sequence is CASTHPVMNTEAFF. The CDR3 DNA reads TGTGCCAGCACCCACCCTGTCATGAACACTGAAGCTTTCTTT.

V gene TRBV18 combines with J gene TRBJ1-4; maybe TRBD1 (5 bases). The CDR3 is 14 amino acids. Germline loops: CDR1 KGHSH, CDR2 LQKENI. Trimming shortened V by 6 bases and J by 7 bases, and 15 bases separated the two germline ends. The CDR3 here is CASSRGGGAEKLFF. The CDR3 nucleotides are TGTGCCAGCTCTAGGGGCGGCGGGGCTGAAAAACTGTTTTTT.

This clonotype was seen repeatedly, ten times or more. The chain combines TRBV14 with TRBJ2-6, with D tentatively TRBD1 (6 bases). CDR3 length equals 14 residues. CDR1 SGHDN and CDR2 FVKESK come from the germline V gene. The ends were cut back, 5 bases at V and 2 bases at J, with 7 bases in the middle. Here the CDR3 DNA reads TGTGCCAGCAGCTACAGGGCTGGGGCCAACGTCCTGACTTTC. Residues: CASSYRAGANVLTF. The variable domain in full, with the rest retrieved from reference TRBV14 and TRBJ2-6, is EAGVTQFPSHSVIEKGQTVTLRCDPISGHDNLYWYRRVMGKEIKFLLHFVKESKQDESGMPNNRFLAERTGGTYSTLKVQPAELEDSGVYFCASSYRAGANVLTFGAGSRLTVL.

A word on this clonotype: Its ends do not fully match the called genes, so a read error is possible. The chain joins TRBV19 to TRBJ2-1, with 9 bases identical to TRBD2. CDR1 LNHDA and CDR2 SQIVND come from the germline V gene (reference sequence). The CDR3 is 12 residues long. The CDR3: CASSQGGLASTF. The CDR3 DNA reads as TGTGCCAGTAGTCAAGGGGGACTAGCCTCCACCTTC.

J is TRBJ2-5 and V is TRBV6-5; no reliable D call. The length of the CDR3 is 14 residues. The V gene lost 5 bases and the J gene lost 5 bases, with 15 bases spanning the gap. The germline CDR1 and CDR2 sequences are MNHEY and SVGAGI. CDR3 coding DNA: TGTGCCAGCAGTCACAGTCTCCCCGGGGAGACCCAGTACTTC. This sequence encodes CASSHSLPGETQYF.

This chain connects TRBV7-2 to TRBJ2-2; D is unresolved. Germline-derived CDR1 and CDR2 are SGHTA and FQGNSA. V was trimmed by 1 base and J by 6 bases, leaving 9 bases between them. The CDR3 contains 14 residues. CDR3 amino acids: CASSLGLDPGELFF. DNA for the CDR3: TGTGCCAGCAGCTTAGGGCTAGATCCCGGGGAGCTGTTTTTT.

This chain uses TRBV24-1 with TRBJ1-3; no reliable D call. The CDR3 contains 16 residues. Germline lookup yields CDR1 KGHDR and CDR2 SFDVKD. The ends were cut back, 3 bases at V and 0 bases at J, with 11 bases in the middle. DNA of the CDR3: TGTGCCACCAGTGATCCGGCCTCACCCTCTGGAAACACCATATATTTT. Encoded protein: CATSDPASPSGNTIYF.

This clonotype was counted a few times. Relative to the germline gene, one junction end is altered; a read error may explain this. The chain recombines TRBV18 with TRBJ1-1; the D gene is possibly TRBD1 (5 bases). Germline V lookup: CDR1 KGHSH, CDR2 LQKENI. The CDR3 consists of 14 residues. The CDR3 nucleotides are TGTGCCAGCTCACCAGAGGGGCAGGGAACTGGAGCTTTCTTT. This sequence encodes CASSPEGQGTGAFF. The full variable domain, with the rest looked up from reference TRBV18 and TRBJ1-1, is NAGVMQNPRHLVRRRGQEARLRCSPMKGHSHVYWYRQLPEEGLKFMVYLQKENIIDESGMPKERFSAEFPKEGPSILRIQQVVRGDSAAYFCASSPEGQGTGAFFGQGTRLTVV.

The V call is TRBV5-1, the J call TRBJ2-1, with 7 bases that match TRBD1. The CDR3 sequence is 16 residues long. After removal of 2 bases from V and 4 bases from J, the junction contained 9 bases not matched to a gene. CDR1 SGHRS and CDR2 YFSETQ come from the germline V gene. The CDR3 reads CASSLSTGAQYNEQFF. The CDR3 nucleotides are TGCGCCAGCAGCTTAAGCACAGGGGCCCAATACAATGAGCAGTTCTTC.

V usage is TRBV7-3 and J usage is TRBJ2-7; weak D call: TRBD2 (5 bases). Germline CDR1 SGHTA, CDR2 FQGTGA. This CDR3 is 16 amino acids long. V gave up 1 base and J gave up 6 bases, with 19 bases separating them. For the CDR3, the DNA is TGTGCCAGCAGCTTAAAGACCGCGGGCTGGGGATCCGAGCAGTACTTC. As protein: CASSLKTAGWGSEQYF. Using reference TRBV7-3 and TRBJ2-7 for the parts outside the CDR3, the full variable domain is GAGVSQTPSNKVTEKGKYVELRCDPISGHTALYWYRQSLGQGPEFLIYFQGTGAADDSGLPNDRFFAVRPEGSVSTLKIQRTERGDSAVYLCASSLKTAGWGSEQYFGPGTRLTVT.

This clonotype showed up just a few times. The chain has TRBV7-2 and TRBJ2-1, with 7 bases aligning to TRBD2. Germline-derived CDR1 and CDR2 are SGHTA and FQGNSA. V lost 2 bases to trimming and J lost 5 bases; unmatched junction nucleotides: 15. The CDR3 runs 18 residues. The CDR3 bases are TGTGCCAGCAGCTTATCATATGCAGGGAGGGTGGGTCACAATGAGCAGTTCTTC. This sequence encodes CASSLSYAGRVGHNEQFF.

This clonotype was recorded a few times. V and J are TRBV27 and TRBJ1-2, with TRBD1 identical over 7 bases. The germline gives CDR1 MNHEY, CDR2 SMNVEV (reference sequence). The CDR3 is made up of 13 amino acids. Trimming at V came to 6 bases and at J to 7 bases, leaving 8 bases not matched to a gene. CDR3 bases: TGTGCCAGCAGAAGAACAGGGGTTGGTGGCTACACCTTC. Amino acid sequence: CASRRTGVGGYTF.

This clonotype has at least ten counts. The gene calls are TRBV9 and TRBJ2-3; D could derive from TRBD1 or TRBD2 (6 bases each). The V end lost 6 bases, the J end lost 1 base, and 18 bases lay between the germline ends. The CDR3 loop spans 16 amino acids. Germline values: CDR1 SGDLS, CDR2 YYNGEE. CDR3 nucleotides: TGTGCCAGCAACGGGGGCGGCGGGCCCGGCACAGATACGCAGTATTTT. Protein: CASNGGGGPGTDTQYF.

Only a few counts were recorded for this clonotype. The chain uses TRBV7-2 and TRBJ2-3; 7 bases are a match to TRBD2. The CDR3 is 14 amino acids. The germline gives CDR1 SGHTA, CDR2 FQGNSA. V gave up 8 bases and J gave up 2 bases; unmatched junction bases: 7. The CDR3 is CASAPRDYTDTQYF. In DNA, the CDR3 is TGTGCCAGCGCCCCCAGGGACTACACAGATACGCAGTATTTT.

There are a few counts of this clonotype. The chain combines TRBV3-1 with TRBJ2-1, with 10 bases fitting TRBD2. Per the germline V gene, CDR1 is LGHDT and CDR2 is YNNKEL (reference sequence). The CDR3 has 16 residues. Trimming removed 2 bases from V and 1 base from J; junction bases left unmatched: 2. The CDR3 bases are TGTGCCAGCAGCCAACTAGCGGGAGTTTCCTACAATGAGCAGTTCTTC. Translated: CASSQLAGVSYNEQFF.

The sample holds a few counts of this clonotype. The J gene is TRBJ2-1, the V gene TRBV20-1; a possible D gene is TRBD2 (6 bases). From germline, CDR1 is DFQATT and CDR2 SNEGSKA (reference sequence). Between the trimmed V and J ends, which lost 6 bases and 16 bases, there was a span of 22 bases. CDR3 length equals 12 residues. The CDR3 loop reads CSAWIRDSGGFF. The CDR3 nucleotides read TGCAGTGCGTGGATTCGGGACTCGGGCGGATTCTTC.

This clonotype came up a few times. This rearrangement joins TRBV7-6 to TRBJ1-1, with 8 nucleotides matching TRBD1. Looked up from germline, CDR1 is SGHVS and CDR2 is FNYEAQ. The junction had 3 bases not matched to a gene; V was cut back by 5 bases and J by 4 bases. The CDR3 runs 13 residues. The chain's CDR3 is CASSLGQGTEAFF. The CDR3 coding sequence is TGTGCCAGCAGCCTCGGACAGGGCACTGAAGCTTTCTTT. The full variable domain, completed using reference TRBV7-6 and TRBJ1-1, is GAGVSQSPRYKVTKRGQDVALRCDPISGHVSLYWYRQALGQGPEFLTYFNYEAQQDKSGLPNDRFSAERPEGSISTLTIQRTEQRDSAMYRCASSLGQGTEAFFGQGTRLTVV.

The rearrangement links TRBV30 to TRBJ2-3; 12 nucleotides agree with TRBD2. With 4 bases clipped from V and 4 bases from J, the junction kept 6 bases outside the gene matches. Germline CDR1 GTSNPN, CDR2 SVGIG (reference sequence). The CDR3 loop spans 15 amino acids. CDR3 coding DNA: TGTGCCTGGAATAGACTAGCGGGAGTGGCAGATACGCAGTATTTT. Residues: CAWNRLAGVADTQYF.

This clonotype was counted between two and nine times. This chain links TRBV29-1 with TRBJ2-1, with TRBD2 matching 9 bases. CDR1 and CDR2 from the germline V gene are SQVTM and ANQGSEA. This CDR3 has 14 residues. V lost 3 bases, J lost 7 bases, and 7 bases stayed unmatched. The CDR3 sequence: CSVDGVAGVNEQFF. In nucleotides, the CDR3 is TGCAGCGTTGATGGGGTAGCGGGAGTTAATGAGCAGTTCTTC.